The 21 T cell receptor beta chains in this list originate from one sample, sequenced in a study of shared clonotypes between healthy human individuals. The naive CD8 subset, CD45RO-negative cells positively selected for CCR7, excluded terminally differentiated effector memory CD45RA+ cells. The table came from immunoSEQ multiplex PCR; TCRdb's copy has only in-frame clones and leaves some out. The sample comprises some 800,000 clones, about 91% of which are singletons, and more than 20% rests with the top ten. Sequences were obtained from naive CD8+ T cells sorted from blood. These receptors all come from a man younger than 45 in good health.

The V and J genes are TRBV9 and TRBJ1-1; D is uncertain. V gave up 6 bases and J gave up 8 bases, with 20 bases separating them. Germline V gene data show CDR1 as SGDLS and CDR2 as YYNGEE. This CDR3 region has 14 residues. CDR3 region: CASNLDGDFTEAFF. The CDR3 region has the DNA TGTGCCAGCAATCTGGACGGAGATTTTACAGAAGCTTTCTTT. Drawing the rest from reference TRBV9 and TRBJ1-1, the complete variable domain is DSGVTQTPKHLITATGQRVTLRCSPRSGDLSVYWYQQSLDQGLQFLIQYYNGEERAKGNILERFSAQQFPDLHSELNLSSLELGDSALYFCASNLDGDFTEAFFGQGTRLTVV.

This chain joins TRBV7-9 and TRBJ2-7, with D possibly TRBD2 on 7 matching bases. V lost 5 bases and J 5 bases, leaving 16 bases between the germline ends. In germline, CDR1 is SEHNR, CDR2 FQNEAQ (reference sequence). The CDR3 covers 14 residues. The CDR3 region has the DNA TGTGCCAGCAGCCCCAGTGGGGGGGCGGACGAGCAGTACTTC. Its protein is CASSPSGGADEQYF.

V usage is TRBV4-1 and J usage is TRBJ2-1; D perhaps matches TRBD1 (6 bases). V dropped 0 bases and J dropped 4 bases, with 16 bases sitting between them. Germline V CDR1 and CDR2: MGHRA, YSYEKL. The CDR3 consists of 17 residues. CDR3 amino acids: CASSQDAAGDRYNEQFF. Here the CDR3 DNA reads TGCGCCAGCAGCCAAGATGCGGCAGGGGATAGGTACAATGAGCAGTTCTTC.

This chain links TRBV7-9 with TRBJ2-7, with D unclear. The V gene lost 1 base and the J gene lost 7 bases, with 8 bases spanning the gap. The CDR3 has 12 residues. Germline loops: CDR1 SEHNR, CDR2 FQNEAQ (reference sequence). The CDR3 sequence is CASSLDASEQYF. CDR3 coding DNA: TGTGCCAGCAGCTTAGACGCGAGTGAGCAGTACTTC.

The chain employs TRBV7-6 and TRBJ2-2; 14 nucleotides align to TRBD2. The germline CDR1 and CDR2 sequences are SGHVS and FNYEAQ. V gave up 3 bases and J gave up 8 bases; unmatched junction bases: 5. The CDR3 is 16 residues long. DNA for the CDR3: TGTGCCAGCAGCTTGGGACTAGCGGGAGCAGGAGGGGAGCTGTTTTTT. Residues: CASSLGLAGAGGELFF.

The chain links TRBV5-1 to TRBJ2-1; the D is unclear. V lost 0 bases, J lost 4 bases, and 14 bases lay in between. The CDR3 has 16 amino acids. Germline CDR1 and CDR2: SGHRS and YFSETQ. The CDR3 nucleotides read TGCGCCAGCAGCTTGGGGTACGGAAAAACGTACAATGAGCAGTTCTTC. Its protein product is CASSLGYGKTYNEQFF.

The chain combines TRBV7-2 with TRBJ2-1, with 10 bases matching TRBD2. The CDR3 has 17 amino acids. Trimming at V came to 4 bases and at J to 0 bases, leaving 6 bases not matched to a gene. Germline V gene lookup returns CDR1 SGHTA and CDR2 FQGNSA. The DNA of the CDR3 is TGTGCCAGCAGCTATCCCACTAGCGGGGCCTCCTACAATGAGCAGTTCTTC. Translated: CASSYPTSGASYNEQFF. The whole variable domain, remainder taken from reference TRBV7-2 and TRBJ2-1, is GAGVSQSPSNKVTEKGKDVELRCDPISGHTALYWYRQSLGQGLEFLIYFQGNSAPDKSGLPSDRFSAERTGGSVSTLTIQRTQQEDSAVYLCASSYPTSGASYNEQFFGPGTRLTVL.

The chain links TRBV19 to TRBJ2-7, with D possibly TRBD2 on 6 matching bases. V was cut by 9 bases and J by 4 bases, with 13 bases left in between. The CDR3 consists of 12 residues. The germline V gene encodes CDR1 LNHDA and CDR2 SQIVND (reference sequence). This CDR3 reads CASGDLNYEQYF. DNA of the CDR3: TGTGCCAGCGGGGACTTGAATTACGAGCAGTACTTC.

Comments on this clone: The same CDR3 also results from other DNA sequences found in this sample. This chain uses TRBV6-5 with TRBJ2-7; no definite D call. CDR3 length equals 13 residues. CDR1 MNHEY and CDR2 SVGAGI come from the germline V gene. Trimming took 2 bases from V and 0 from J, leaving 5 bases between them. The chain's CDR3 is CASSYGVSYEQYF. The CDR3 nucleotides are TGTGCCAGCAGTTACGGGGTCTCCTACGAGCAGTACTTC.

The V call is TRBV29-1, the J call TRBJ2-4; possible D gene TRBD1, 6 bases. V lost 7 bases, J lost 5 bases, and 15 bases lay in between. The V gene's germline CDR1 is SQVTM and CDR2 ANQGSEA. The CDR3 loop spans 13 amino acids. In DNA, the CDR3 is TGCAGCGGAAAATGGGACACTGAAAACATTCAGTACTTC. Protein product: CSGKWDTENIQYF.

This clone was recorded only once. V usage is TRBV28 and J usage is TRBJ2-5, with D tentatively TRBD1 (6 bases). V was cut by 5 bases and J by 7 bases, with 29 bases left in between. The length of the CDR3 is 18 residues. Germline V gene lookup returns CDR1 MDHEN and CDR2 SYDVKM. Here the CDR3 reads CASSVLSILGDTRGTQYF. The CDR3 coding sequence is TGTGCCAGCAGTGTGTTATCTATCTTAGGGGACACCCGAGGGACCCAGTACTTC. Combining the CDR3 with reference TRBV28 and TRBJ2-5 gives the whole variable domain DVKVTQSSRYLVKRTGEKVFLECVQDMDHENMFWYRQDPGLGLRLIYFSYDVKMKEKGDIPEGYSVSREKKERFSLILESASTNQTSMYLCASSVLSILGDTRGTQYFGPGTRLLVL.

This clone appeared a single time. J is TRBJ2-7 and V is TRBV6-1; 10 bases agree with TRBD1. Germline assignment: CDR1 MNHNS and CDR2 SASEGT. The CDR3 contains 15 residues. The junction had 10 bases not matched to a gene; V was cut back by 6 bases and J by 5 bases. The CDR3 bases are TGTGCCAGCAGCCCCAATCCGGGACAGGGGCACGAGCAGTACTTC. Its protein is CASSPNPGQGHEQYF.

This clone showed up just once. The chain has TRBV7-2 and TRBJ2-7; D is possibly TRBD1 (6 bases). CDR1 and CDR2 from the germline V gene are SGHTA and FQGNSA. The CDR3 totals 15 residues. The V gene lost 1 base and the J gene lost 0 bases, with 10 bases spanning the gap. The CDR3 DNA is TGTGCCAGCAGCTTAGTGACAGGTAGCTCCTACGAGCAGTACTTC. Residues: CASSLVTGSSYEQYF.

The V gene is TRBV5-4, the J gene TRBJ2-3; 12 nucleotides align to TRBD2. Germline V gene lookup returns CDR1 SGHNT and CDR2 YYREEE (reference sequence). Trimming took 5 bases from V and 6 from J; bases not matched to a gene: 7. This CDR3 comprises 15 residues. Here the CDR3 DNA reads TGTGCCAGCAGGGCGACTAGCGGGAGAGCTGATACGCAGTATTTT. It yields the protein CASRATSGRADTQYF.

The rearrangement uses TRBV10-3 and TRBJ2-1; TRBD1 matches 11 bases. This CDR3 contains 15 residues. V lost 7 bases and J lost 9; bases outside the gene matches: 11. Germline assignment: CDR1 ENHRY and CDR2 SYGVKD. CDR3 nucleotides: TGTGCCATCATGCCCCGGGACAGGGGGGTCACTGAGCAGTTCTTC. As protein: CAIMPRDRGVTEQFF.

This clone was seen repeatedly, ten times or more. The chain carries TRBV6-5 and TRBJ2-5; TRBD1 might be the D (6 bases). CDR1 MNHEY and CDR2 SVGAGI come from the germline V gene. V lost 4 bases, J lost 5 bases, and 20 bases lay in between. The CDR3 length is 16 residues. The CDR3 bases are TGTGCCAGCAGTTCTACCGGGACAAACGGTCACGAGACCCAGTACTTC. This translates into CASSSTGTNGHETQYF.

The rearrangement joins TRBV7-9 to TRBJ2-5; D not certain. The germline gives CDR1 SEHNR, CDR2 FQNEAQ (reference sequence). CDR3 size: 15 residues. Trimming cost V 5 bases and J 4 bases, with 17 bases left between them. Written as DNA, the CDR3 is TGTGCCAGCAGCGCAAAATACGAGGTCGGAGAGACCCAGTACTTC. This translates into CASSAKYEVGETQYF.

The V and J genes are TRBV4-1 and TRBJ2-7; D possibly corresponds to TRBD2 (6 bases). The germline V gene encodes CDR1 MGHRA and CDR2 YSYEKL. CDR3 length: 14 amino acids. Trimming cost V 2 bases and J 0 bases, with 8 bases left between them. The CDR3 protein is CASSQLANSYEQYF. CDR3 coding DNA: TGCGCCAGCAGCCAACTAGCGAACTCCTACGAGCAGTACTTC.

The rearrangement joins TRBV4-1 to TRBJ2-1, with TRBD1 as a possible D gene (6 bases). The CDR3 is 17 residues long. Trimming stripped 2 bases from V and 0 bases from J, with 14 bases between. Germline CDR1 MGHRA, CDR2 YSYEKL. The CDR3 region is CASSQKQGLSSYNEQFF. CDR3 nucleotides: TGCGCCAGCAGCCAAAAACAGGGTTTAAGCTCCTACAATGAGCAGTTCTTC.

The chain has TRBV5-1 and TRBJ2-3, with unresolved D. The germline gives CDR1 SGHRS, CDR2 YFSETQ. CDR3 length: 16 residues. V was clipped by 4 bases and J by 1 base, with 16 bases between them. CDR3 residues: CASSPDDIHGTDTQYF. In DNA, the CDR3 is TGCGCCAGCAGCCCGGATGACATTCACGGCACAGATACGCAGTATTTT.

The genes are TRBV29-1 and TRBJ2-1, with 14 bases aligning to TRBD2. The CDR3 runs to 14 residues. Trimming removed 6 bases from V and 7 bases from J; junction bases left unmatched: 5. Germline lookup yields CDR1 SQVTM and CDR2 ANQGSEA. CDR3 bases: TGCAGCGTCCAGGGACTAGCGGGGGAAAATGAGCAGTTCTTC. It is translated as CSVQGLAGENEQFF.